This T cell receptor beta chain was captured in a study of OX40 agonist ivuxolimab in advanced cancers. The wider study: Each dose-escalation patient presented with hepatocellular carcinoma, melanoma, renal cell or head and neck cancer.

Findings and caveats of the study: Fewer expanded clones were found on average in CD4+ than in CD8+ T cells.

As for this clone: What it recognizes is unknown.

The CDR3 is 14 residues long. The junction had 6 bases not matched to a gene; V was cut back by 0 bases and J by 9 bases. Germline CDR1 and CDR2: SGDLS and YYNGEE. Autoimmune disease history or systemic immunosuppression disqualified patients. Baseline was the first blood sampling point, followed by cycle 4 day 1 and cycle 7 day 1. Repertoires were generated with immunoSEQ multiplex PCR, while TCRdb's copy carries only in-frame clones and drops some. The table includes roughly 26,000 clones, 85% to 90% detected once. This specimen was CD4+ or CD8+ T cells sorted from blood, taken in a trial of the OX40 agonist ivuxolimab. The clonotype comes from an adult with an advanced solid tumor such as melanoma, head and neck, liver or kidney cancer. The J gene is TRBJ2-1, the V gene TRBV9; 7 nucleotides line up with TRBD2. Here the CDR3 reads CASSVAGTKGEQFF. DNA of the CDR3: TGTGCCAGCAGCGTAGCCGGGACTAAGGGTGAGCAGTTCTTC. Full variable domain (remainder filled in from reference TRBV9 and TRBJ2-1): DSGVTQTPKHLITATGQRVTLRCSPRSGDLSVYWYQQSLDQGLQFLIQYYNGEERAKGNILERFSAQQFPDLHSELNLSSLELGDSALYFCASSVAGTKGEQFFGPGTRLTVL.